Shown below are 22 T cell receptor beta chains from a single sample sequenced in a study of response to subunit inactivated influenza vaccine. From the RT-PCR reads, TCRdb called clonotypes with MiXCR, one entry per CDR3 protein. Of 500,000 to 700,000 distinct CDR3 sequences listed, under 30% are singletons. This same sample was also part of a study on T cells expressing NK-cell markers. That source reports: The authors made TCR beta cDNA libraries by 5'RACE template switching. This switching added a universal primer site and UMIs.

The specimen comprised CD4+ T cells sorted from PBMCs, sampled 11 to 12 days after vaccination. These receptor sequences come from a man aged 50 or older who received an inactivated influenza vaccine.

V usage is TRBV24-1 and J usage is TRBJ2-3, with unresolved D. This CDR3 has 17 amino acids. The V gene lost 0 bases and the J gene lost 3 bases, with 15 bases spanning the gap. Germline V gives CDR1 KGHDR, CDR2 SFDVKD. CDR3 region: CATSDLQAGQLTDTQYF. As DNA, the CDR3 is TGTGCCACCAGTGATTTGCAAGCCGGGCAGCTGACAGATACGCAGTATTTT.

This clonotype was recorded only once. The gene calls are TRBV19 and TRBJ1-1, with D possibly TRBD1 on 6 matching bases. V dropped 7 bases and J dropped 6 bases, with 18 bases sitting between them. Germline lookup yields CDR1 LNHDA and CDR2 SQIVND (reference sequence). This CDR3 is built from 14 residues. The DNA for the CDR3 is TGTGCCAGTATGGGGGGCCGCACAAACTCTGAAGCTTTCTTT. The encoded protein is CASMGGRTNSEAFF.

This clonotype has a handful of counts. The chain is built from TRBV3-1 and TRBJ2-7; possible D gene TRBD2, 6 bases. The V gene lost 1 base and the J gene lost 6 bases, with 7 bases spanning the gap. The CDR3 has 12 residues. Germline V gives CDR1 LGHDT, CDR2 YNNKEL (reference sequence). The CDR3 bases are TGTGCCAGCAGCCAAGTCGGGGGCGAGCAGTACTTC. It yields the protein CASSQVGGEQYF.

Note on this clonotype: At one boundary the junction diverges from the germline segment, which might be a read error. For the CDR3, the DNA is TGTGCCAGCAGCTTGGGGGGGGGCACTGAAACTTTCTTT. This encodes CASSLGGGTETFF. This chain connects TRBV7-2 to TRBJ1-1; D possibly corresponds to TRBD1 (6 bases). The CDR3 contains 13 residues. Per the germline V gene, CDR1 is SGHTA and CDR2 is FQGNSA.

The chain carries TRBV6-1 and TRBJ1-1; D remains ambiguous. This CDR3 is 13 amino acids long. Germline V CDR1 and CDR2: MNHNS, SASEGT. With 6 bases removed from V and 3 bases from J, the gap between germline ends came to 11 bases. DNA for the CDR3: TGTGCCAGCAGACCCCGAATGGACACTGAAGCTTTCTTT. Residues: CASRPRMDTEAFF.

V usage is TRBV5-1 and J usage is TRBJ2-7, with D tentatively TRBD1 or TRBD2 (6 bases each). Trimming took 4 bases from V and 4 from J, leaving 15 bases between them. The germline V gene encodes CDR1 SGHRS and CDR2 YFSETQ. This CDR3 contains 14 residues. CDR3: CASSQGGTTYEQYF. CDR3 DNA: TGCGCCAGCAGCCAAGGGGGGACGACGTACGAGCAGTACTTC. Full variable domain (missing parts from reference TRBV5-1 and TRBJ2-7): KAGVTQTPRYLIKTRGQQVTLSCSPISGHRSVSWYQQTPGQGLQFLFEYFSETQRNKGNFPGRFSGRQFSNSRSEMNVSTLELGDSALYLCASSQGGTTYEQYFGPGTRLTVT.

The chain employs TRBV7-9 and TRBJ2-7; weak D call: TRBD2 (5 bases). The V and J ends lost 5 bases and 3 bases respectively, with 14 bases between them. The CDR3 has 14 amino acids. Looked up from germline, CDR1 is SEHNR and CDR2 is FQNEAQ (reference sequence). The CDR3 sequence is CASSRAEVLYEQYF. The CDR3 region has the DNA TGTGCCAGCAGCCGAGCGGAGGTACTCTACGAGCAGTACTTC.

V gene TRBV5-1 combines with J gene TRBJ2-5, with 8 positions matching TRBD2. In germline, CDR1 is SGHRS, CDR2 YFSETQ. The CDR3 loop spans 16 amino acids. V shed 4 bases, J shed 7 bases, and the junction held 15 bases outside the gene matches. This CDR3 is CASSPGPVGSGTTQYF. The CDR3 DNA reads TGCGCCAGCAGCCCCGGTCCGGTTGGTAGCGGGACGACCCAGTACTTC.

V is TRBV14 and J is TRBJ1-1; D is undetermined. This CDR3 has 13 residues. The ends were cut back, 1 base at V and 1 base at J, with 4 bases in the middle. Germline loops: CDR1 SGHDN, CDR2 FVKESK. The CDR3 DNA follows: TGTGCCAGCAGCCAAGGGCCGAACACTGAAGCTTTCTTT. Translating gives CASSQGPNTEAFF.

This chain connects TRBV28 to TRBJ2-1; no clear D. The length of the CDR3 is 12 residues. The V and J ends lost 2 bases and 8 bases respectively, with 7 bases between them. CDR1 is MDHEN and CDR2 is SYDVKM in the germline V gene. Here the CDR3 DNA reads TGTGCCAGCAGTTTAATTAAATATGAGCAGTTCTTC. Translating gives CASSLIKYEQFF.

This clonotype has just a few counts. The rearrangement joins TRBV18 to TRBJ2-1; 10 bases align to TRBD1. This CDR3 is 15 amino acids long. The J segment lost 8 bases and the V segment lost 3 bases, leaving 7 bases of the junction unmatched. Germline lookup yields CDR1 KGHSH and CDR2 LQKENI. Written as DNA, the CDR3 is TGTGCCAGCTCACCCGACAGGGGGCGTGTTGATGAGCAGTTCTTC. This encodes CASSPDRGRVDEQFF. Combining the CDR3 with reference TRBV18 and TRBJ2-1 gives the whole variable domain NAGVMQNPRHLVRRRGQEARLRCSPMKGHSHVYWYRQLPEEGLKFMVYLQKENIIDESGMPKERFSAEFPKEGPSILRIQQVVRGDSAAYFCASSPDRGRVDEQFFGPGTRLTVL.

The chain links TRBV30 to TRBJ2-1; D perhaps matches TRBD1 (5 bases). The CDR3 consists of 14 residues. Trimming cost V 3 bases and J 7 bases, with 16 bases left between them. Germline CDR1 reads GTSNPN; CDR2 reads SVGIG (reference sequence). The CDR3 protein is CAWSPDIRWNEQFF. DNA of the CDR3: TGTGCCTGGAGCCCGGACATAAGGTGGAATGAGCAGTTCTTC.

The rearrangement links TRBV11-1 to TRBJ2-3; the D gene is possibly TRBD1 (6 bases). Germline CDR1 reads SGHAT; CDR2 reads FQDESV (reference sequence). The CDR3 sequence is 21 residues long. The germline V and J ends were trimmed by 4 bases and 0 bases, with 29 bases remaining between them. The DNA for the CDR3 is TGTGCCAGCAGCTCCCCGGGGACCCAGAAACCGACAGGCCTAAGCACAGATACGCAGTATTTT. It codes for CASSSPGTQKPTGLSTDTQYF.

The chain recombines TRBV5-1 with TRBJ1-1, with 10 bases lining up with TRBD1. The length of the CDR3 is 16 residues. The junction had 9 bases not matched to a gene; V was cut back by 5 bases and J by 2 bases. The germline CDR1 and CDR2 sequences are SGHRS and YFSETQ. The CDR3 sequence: CASSSRDRGENTEAFF. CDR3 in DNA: TGCGCCAGCAGTTCCCGGGACAGGGGAGAAAACACTGAAGCTTTCTTT. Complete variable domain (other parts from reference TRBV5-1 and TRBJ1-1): KAGVTQTPRYLIKTRGQQVTLSCSPISGHRSVSWYQQTPGQGLQFLFEYFSETQRNKGNFPGRFSGRQFSNSRSEMNVSTLELGDSALYLCASSSRDRGENTEAFFGQGTRLTVV.

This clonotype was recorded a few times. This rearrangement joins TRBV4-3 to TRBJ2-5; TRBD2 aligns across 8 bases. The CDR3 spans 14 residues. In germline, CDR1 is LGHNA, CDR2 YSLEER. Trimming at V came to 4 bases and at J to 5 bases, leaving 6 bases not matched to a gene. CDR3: CASSLSGSHETQYF. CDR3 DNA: TGCGCCAGCAGCCTCAGCGGGAGTCACGAGACCCAGTACTTC.

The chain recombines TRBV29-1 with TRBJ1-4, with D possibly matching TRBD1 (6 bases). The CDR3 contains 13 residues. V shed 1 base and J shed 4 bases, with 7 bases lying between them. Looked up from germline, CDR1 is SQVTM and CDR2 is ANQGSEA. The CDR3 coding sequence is TGCAGCGTTGAAGGGACAGTTAATGAAAAACTGTTTTTT. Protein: CSVEGTVNEKLFF.

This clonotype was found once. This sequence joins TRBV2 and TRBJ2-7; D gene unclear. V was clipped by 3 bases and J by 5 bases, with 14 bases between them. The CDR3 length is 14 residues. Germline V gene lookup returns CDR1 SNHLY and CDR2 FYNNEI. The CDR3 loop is CASSENNAVHEQYF. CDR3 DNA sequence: TGTGCCAGCAGTGAGAACAACGCCGTCCACGAGCAGTACTTC.

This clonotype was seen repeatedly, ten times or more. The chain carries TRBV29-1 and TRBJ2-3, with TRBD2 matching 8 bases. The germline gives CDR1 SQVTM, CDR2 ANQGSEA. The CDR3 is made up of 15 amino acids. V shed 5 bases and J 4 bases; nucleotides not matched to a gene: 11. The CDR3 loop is CSVKRTGGLADTQYF. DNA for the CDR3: TGCAGCGTTAAGAGGACGGGGGGGCTAGCAGATACGCAGTATTTT.

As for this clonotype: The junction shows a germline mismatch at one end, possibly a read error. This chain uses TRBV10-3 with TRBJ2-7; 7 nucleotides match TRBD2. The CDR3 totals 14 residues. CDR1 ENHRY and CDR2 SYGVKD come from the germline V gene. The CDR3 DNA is TGTGCCATCAGTGTGTCGACTAGCTCCCACGAGCAGTACTTC. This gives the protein CAISVSTSSHEQYF.

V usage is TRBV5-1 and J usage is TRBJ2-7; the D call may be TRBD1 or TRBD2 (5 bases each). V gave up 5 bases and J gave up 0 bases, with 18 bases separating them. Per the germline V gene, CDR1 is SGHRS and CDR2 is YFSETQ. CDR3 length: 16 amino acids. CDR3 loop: CASSRSRDGRSYEQYF. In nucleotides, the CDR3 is TGCGCCAGCAGTCGGTCCCGGGACGGCCGCTCCTACGAGCAGTACTTC.

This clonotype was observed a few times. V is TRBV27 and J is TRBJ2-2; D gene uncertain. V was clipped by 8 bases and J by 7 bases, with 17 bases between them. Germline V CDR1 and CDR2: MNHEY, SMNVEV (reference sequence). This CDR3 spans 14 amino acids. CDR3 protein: CASRPRGWGGELFF. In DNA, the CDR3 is TGTGCCAGCCGCCCCCGTGGCTGGGGCGGGGAGCTGTTTTTT.

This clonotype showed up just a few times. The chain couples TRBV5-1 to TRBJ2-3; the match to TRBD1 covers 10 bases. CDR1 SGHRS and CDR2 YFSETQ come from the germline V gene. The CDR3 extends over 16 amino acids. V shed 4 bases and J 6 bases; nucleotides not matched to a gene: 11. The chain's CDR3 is CASSQNRDRGWDTQYF. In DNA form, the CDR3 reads TGCGCCAGCAGCCAAAACCGGGACAGGGGCTGGGATACGCAGTATTTT.